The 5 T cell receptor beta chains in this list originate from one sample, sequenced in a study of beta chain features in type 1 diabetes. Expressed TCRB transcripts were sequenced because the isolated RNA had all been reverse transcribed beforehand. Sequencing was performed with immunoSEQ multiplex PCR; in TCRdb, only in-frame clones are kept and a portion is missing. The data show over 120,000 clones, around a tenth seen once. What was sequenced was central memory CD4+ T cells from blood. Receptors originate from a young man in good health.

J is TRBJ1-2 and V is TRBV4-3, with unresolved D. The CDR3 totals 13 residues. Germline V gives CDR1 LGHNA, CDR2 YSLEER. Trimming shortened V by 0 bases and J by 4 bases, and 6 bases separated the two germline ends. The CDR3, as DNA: TGCGCCAGCAGCCAAGATGTCGGCTATGGCTACACCTTC. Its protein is CASSQDVGYGYTF.

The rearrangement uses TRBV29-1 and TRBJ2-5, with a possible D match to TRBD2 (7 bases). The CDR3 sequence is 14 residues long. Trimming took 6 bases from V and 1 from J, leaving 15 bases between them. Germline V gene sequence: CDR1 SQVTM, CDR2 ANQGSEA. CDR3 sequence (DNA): TGCAGCGTGGGGAGGGGGATCCCCCAAGAGACCCAGTACTTC. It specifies CSVGRGIPQETQYF.

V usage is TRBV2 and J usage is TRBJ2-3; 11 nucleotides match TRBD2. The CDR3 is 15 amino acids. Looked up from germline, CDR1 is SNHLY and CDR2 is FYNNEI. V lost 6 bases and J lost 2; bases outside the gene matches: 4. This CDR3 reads CASRTSGVFTDTQYF. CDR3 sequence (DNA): TGTGCCAGCAGGACTAGCGGGGTGTTCACAGATACGCAGTATTTT.

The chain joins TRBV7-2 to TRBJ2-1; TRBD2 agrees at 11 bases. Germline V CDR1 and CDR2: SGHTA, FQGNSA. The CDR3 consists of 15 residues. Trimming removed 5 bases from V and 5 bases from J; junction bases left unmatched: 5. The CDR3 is CASSRLAGTHNEQFF. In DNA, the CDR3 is TGTGCCAGCAGCCGACTAGCGGGGACCCACAATGAGCAGTTCTTC.

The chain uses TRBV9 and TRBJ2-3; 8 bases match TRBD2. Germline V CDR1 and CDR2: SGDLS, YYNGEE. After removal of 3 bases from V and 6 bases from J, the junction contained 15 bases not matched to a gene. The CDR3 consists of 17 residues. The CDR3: CASSAALTSAGRDTQYF. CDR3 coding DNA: TGTGCCAGCAGCGCAGCTTTGACTAGCGCCGGCCGGGATACGCAGTATTTT.